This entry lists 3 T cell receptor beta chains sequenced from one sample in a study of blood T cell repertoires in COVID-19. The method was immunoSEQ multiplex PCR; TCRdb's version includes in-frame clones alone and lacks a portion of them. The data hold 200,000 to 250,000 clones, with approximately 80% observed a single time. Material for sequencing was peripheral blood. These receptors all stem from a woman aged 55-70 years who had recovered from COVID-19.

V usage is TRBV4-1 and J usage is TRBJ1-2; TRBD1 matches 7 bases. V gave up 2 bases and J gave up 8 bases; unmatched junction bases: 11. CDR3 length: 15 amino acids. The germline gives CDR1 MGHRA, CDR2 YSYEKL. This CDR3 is CASSQSQGDRGGYTF. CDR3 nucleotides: TGCGCCAGCAGCCAAAGCCAGGGGGACCGGGGGGGCTACACCTTC.

The CDR3 nucleotides are TGTGCCAGCAGCTTAGGCCAAATCGGGGTTCCAGATACGCAGTATTTT. This translates into CASSLGQIGVPDTQYF. The rearrangement joins TRBV11-3 to TRBJ2-3; D perhaps matches TRBD2 (5 bases). Trimming took 1 base from V and 4 from J, leaving 15 bases between them. CDR1 is SGHNT, CDR2 YENEEA, per germline. The CDR3 totals 16 residues.

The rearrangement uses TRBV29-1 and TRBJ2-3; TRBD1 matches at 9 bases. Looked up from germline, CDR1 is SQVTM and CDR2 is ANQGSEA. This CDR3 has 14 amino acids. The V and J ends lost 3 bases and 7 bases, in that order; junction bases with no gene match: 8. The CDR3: CSVEGTGLRNTQYF. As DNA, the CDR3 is TGCAGCGTTGAGGGGACAGGGTTAAGAAATACGCAGTATTTT.